Presented here are 5 T cell receptor beta chains from one specimen sequenced in a study of TIL therapy for anti-PD-1-resistant metastatic lung cancer. This was the immunoSEQ v3 assay. Some clones are missing from TCRdb's copy, which holds only in-frame ones; the method was immunoSEQ multiplex PCR. The sample comprises more than 45,000 clones, roughly 91% of which are singletons, and about 2.5% rests with the top ten. Specified time point: pre-treatment sample, taken before nivolumab and TIL therapy. The starting material was blood, obtained at baseline. The receptors were sampled from a person between 25 and 80 years old with non-small cell lung cancer.

V is TRBV4-2 and J is TRBJ2-3, with 12 bases identical to TRBD2. Trimming took 0 bases from V and 2 from J; bases not matched to a gene: 12. This CDR3 is built from 20 residues. CDR1 is LGHNA, CDR2 YNFKEQ, per germline. In nucleotides, the CDR3 is TGTGCCAGCAGCCAAGAAGGGAGACTAGCGGGAGTAATGGACACAGATACGCAGTATTTT. Amino acid sequence: CASSQEGRLAGVMDTDTQYF.

This chain joins TRBV27 and TRBJ2-3; unclear D gene. The germline gives CDR1 MNHEY, CDR2 SMNVEV (reference sequence). This CDR3 has 12 amino acids. Trimming removed 8 bases from V and 6 bases from J, with 12 bases in between. Here the CDR3 DNA reads TGTGCCAGCTCCCCCAGGTGGGATACGCAGTATTTT. Its protein is CASSPRWDTQYF.

This chain connects TRBV21-1 to TRBJ2-7; TRBD1, as called in the table, went unchecked against the DNA. TRBV21-1 counts as a pseudogene. This CDR3 has 16 residues. CDR3 sequence: CARCSPGQGLAYEQYF. The CDR3 DNA reads as TGTGCCCGCTGTAGCCCGGGACAGGGCTTAGCCTACGAGCAGTACTTC.

On this clone: Within the sample, other DNA sequences also encode this same CDR3. This chain uses TRBV19 with TRBJ1-1; D not resolved. The CDR3 spans 12 residues. The germline CDR1 and CDR2 sequences are LNHDA and SQIVND (reference sequence). Trimming shortened V by 3 bases and J by 2 bases, and 4 bases separated the two germline ends. CDR3 nucleotide sequence: TGTGCCAGTAGTATTGGTAACACTGAAGCTTTCTTT. Translation gives CASSIGNTEAFF.

A single count supports this clone. The chain recombines TRBV18 with TRBJ2-7; D possibly corresponds to TRBD1 (6 bases). The germline CDR1 and CDR2 sequences are KGHSH and LQKENI. There are 15 residues in the CDR3. Trimming removed 2 bases at V and 2 bases at J, with 13 bases between. For the CDR3, the DNA is TGTGCCAGCTCACCAGGGACACCAACAGCCTACGAGCAGTACTTC. Protein: CASSPGTPTAYEQYF.